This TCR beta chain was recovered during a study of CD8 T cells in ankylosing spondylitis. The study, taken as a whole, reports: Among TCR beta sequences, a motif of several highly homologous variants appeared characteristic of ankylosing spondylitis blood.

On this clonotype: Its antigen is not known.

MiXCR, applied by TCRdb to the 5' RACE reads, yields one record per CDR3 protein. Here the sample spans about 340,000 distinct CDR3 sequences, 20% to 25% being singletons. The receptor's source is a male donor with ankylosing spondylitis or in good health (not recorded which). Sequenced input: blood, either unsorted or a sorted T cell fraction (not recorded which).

In DNA form, the CDR3 reads TGTGCCAGCAGCCAGGGACAGCGGCATTCCTACGAGCAGTACTTC. It translates to CASSQGQRHSYEQYF. The rearrangement uses TRBV14 and TRBJ2-7; 7 bases match TRBD1. Germline lookup yields CDR1 SGHDN and CDR2 FVKESK. The trim removed 3 bases at V and 1 base at J, leaving 6 bases unmatched. This CDR3 contains 15 residues.